This paragraph reports one T cell receptor (beta chain). Its specificity is not known. The time point was: roughly 13 months of natalizumab therapy. Libraries were prepared by immunoSEQ multiplex PCR; TCRdb keeps only in-frame clonotypes and omits some of them. This sample has 20,000 to 25,000 clones; 85% to 95% occur once, and the top ten carry 2% to 2.5%. Deletions cut 0 bases from V and 6 bases from J, with 12 bases between. The length of the CDR3 is 15 residues. Germline V gene data show CDR1 as ENHRY and CDR2 as SYGVKD. The sample comes from a study of multiple sclerosis patients with progressive multifocal leukoencephalopathy. The study, taken as a whole, reports: Whether JC virus or general immunocompromise explains the findings remained unclear.

This clonotype originated in a young man with multiple sclerosis. The starting material was PBMCs, obtained from a patient treated with natalizumab. V usage is TRBV10-3 and J usage is TRBJ2-1; possibly TRBD1 for D (5 bases). The CDR3 here is CAISESGARTNEQFF. CDR3 nucleotide sequence: TGTGCCATCAGTGAGTCAGGGGCGAGGACCAATGAGCAGTTCTTC.